A single sample is the source of the 11 T cell receptor beta chains below, sequenced in a study of identifying expanded T cells in peripheral blood. Sequencing was performed with immunoSEQ multiplex PCR; in TCRdb, only in-frame clones are kept and a portion is missing. The sample yields 130,000 or so clones, about four fifths seen once. Sequencing used blood. Every receptor here comes from a person between 18 and 75 years old in good health.

This clone was counted a single time. The chain couples TRBV27 to TRBJ2-5; 7 positions agree with TRBD2. Trimming at V came to 3 bases and at J to 1 base, leaving 5 bases not matched to a gene. CDR1 is MNHEY, CDR2 SMNVEV, per germline (reference sequence). CDR3 length: 15 amino acids. As DNA, the CDR3 is TGTGCCAGCAGTTTCTGGGGAGGGATCCAAGAGACCCAGTACTTC. This codes for CASSFWGGIQETQYF.

This chain connects TRBV29-1 to TRBJ2-3; D is possibly TRBD2 (5 bases). The V and J ends lost 3 bases and 4 bases respectively, with 29 bases between them. Looked up from germline, CDR1 is SQVTM and CDR2 is ANQGSEA. The CDR3 is 19 amino acids. Here the CDR3 reads CSVELAHKIGESSADTQYF. The CDR3 DNA sequence: TGCAGCGTTGAGTTGGCCCACAAGATCGGGGAGTCAAGCGCAGATACGCAGTATTTT.

The gene calls are TRBV5-4 and TRBJ2-6; D unresolved. CDR3 length: 13 amino acids. CDR1 is SGHNT and CDR2 is YYREEE in the germline V gene (reference sequence). The V gene lost 5 bases and the J gene lost 5 bases, with 8 bases spanning the gap. The CDR3 bases are TGTGCCAGCAGGCCCGAGTGGGCCAACGTCCTGACTTTC. Translated: CASRPEWANVLTF. Looking up the rest from reference TRBV5-4 and TRBJ2-6 gives the full variable domain: ETGVTQSPTHLIKTRGQQVTLRCSSQSGHNTVSWYQQALGQGPQFIFQYYREEENGRGNFPPRFSGLQFPNYSSELNVNALELDDSALYLCASRPEWANVLTFGAGSRLTVL.

J is TRBJ1-1 and V is TRBV25-1; D unresolved. Germline V CDR1 and CDR2: MGHDK, SYGVNS. Trimming removed 6 bases at V and 5 bases at J, with 13 bases between. This CDR3 is built from 13 residues. CDR3 sequence: CASSVGMGTEAFF. As DNA, the CDR3 is TGTGCCAGCAGCGTCGGTATGGGGACTGAAGCTTTCTTT. The full variable domain, rest sourced from reference TRBV25-1 and TRBJ1-1, is EADIYQTPRYLVIGTGKKITLECSQTMGHDKMYWYQQDPGMELHLIHYSYGVNSTEKGDLSSESTVSRIRTEHFPLTLESARPSHTSQYLCASSVGMGTEAFFGQGTRLTVV.

This clone has only a few counts. The rearrangement joins TRBV6-1 to TRBJ1-6; D is possibly TRBD1 (6 bases). V dropped 1 base and J dropped 19 bases, with 11 bases sitting between them. There are 11 residues in the CDR3. CDR1 MNHNS and CDR2 SASEGT come from the germline V gene. CDR3 sequence (DNA): TGTGCCAGCAGTGAAGGGGGGCGTTTTCACTTT. Protein sequence: CASSEGGRFHF.

The J gene is TRBJ2-1, the V gene TRBV4-1; 8 positions match TRBD1. CDR1 and CDR2 (germline): MGHRA, YSYEKL. With V trimmed by 0 bases and J by 3 bases, 4 bases remained unmatched. The length of the CDR3 is 16 residues. CDR3 sequence reads: CASSQDWTGSYNEQFF. The CDR3 DNA sequence: TGCGCCAGCAGCCAAGATTGGACAGGGAGCTACAATGAGCAGTTCTTC.

This clone has only one observation. This rearrangement joins TRBV30 to TRBJ2-2; D gene uncertain. The CDR3 extends over 14 amino acids. Germline assignment: CDR1 GTSNPN and CDR2 SVGIG (reference sequence). Trimming removed 0 bases at V and 1 base at J, with 6 bases between. CDR3 sequence reads: CAWSVARNTGELFF. CDR3 bases: TGTGCCTGGAGTGTAGCCCGGAACACCGGGGAGCTGTTTTTT.

The chain employs TRBV29-1 and TRBJ1-2; D may be TRBD1 (5 bases). The length of the CDR3 is 14 residues. Germline loops: CDR1 SQVTM, CDR2 ANQGSEA. V was trimmed by 8 bases and J by 1 base, leaving 17 bases between them. The CDR3 DNA reads as TGCAGCTCAGGCTATCCACAGGATAACTATGGCTACACCTTC. Amino acid sequence: CSSGYPQDNYGYTF. Supplemented by reference TRBV29-1 and TRBJ1-2, the full variable domain reads SAVISQKPSRDICQRGTSLTIQCQVDSQVTMMFWYRQQPGQSLTLIATANQGSEATYESGFVIDKFPISRPNLTFSTLTVSNMSPEDSSIYLCSSGYPQDNYGYTFGSGTRLTVV.

The chain recombines TRBV7-8 with TRBJ2-2; D perhaps matches TRBD1 (5 bases). Germline assignment: CDR1 SGHVS and CDR2 FQNEAQ. V lost 7 bases and J 1 base, leaving 13 bases between the germline ends. The CDR3 has 15 amino acids. CDR3 loop: CASTPDTLNTGELFF. CDR3 in DNA: TGTGCCAGCACCCCGGACACCTTGAACACCGGGGAGCTGTTTTTT.

V is TRBV5-1 and J is TRBJ1-1, with 7 bases fitting TRBD1. CDR3 length equals 15 residues. Germline assignment: CDR1 SGHRS and CDR2 YFSETQ. J gave up 3 bases and V 4 bases, and 9 bases lay outside the gene matches. CDR3 sequence reads: CASSIGQARDTEAFF. The DNA for the CDR3 is TGCGCCAGCAGCATCGGACAGGCAAGAGACACTGAAGCTTTCTTT.

The chain couples TRBV29-1 to TRBJ1-2; D remains ambiguous. The germline V gene encodes CDR1 SQVTM and CDR2 ANQGSEA. Between the trimmed V and J ends, which lost 4 bases and 5 bases, there was a span of 14 bases. This CDR3 has 13 amino acids. CDR3 DNA: TGCAGCGTTGCCGACGGGTTGTCATATGGCTACACCTTC. Residues: CSVADGLSYGYTF.